This entry lists 18 T cell receptor beta chains sequenced from one sample in a study of Ad26.COV2.S vaccination and SARS-CoV-2 variants. Profiling relied on immunoSEQ multiplex PCR, and the TCRdb table lists in-frame clones only, not all of them. The sample holds nearly 400,000 clones, approximately 91% seen once. Treatment meaning: around 19 received Ad26.COV2.S at low or high dose, single or two shots; roughly 5 received placebo; per-sample allocation not given. Specimen acquisition occurred on day 63 following the initial vaccine or placebo injection. This specimen consisted of peripheral blood, obtained in a trial of Ad26.COV2.S vaccine versus placebo. These TCRs come from a person between 18 and 60 years old who received the Ad26.COV2.S COVID-19 vaccine or a placebo.

V is TRBV28 and J is TRBJ1-2, with TRBD1 identical over 10 bases. The V segment lost 6 bases and the J segment 0 bases; nucleotides outside the gene matches: 10. Germline V gene sequence: CDR1 MDHEN, CDR2 SYDVKM. This CDR3 region has 17 residues. The DNA for the CDR3 is TGTGCCAGCAGCTTCCTGGGACAGGGGAGGGCTAACTATGGCTACACCTTC. Protein product: CASSFLGQGRANYGYTF.

V and J are TRBV6-4 and TRBJ1-1; D not resolved. V was pared by 5 bases and J by 3 bases, with 10 bases between. Germline V gives CDR1 MRHNA, CDR2 SNTAGT. The length of the CDR3 is 13 residues. The CDR3 spells CASSKTVDTEAFF. CDR3 DNA sequence: TGTGCCAGCAGTAAGACGGTCGACACTGAAGCTTTCTTT.

The gene calls are TRBV15 and TRBJ1-2; no clear D. The CDR3 runs to 12 residues. With 0 bases removed from V and 4 bases from J, the gap between germline ends came to 3 bases. Germline V gene data show CDR1 as LNHNV and CDR2 as YYDKDF (reference sequence). Written as DNA, the CDR3 is TGTGCCACCAGCAGAGATACCTATGGCTACACCTTC. It encodes CATSRDTYGYTF. Drawing the rest from reference TRBV15 and TRBJ1-2, the complete variable domain is DAMVIQNPRYQVTQFGKPVTLSCSQTLNHNVMYWYQQKSSQAPKLLFHYYDKDFNNEADTPDNFQSRRPNTSFCFLDIRSPGLGDTAMYLCATSRDTYGYTFGSGTRLTVV.

V gene TRBV27 combines with J gene TRBJ2-3, with 9 positions matching TRBD2. The CDR3 runs 15 residues. Germline CDR1 MNHEY, CDR2 SMNVEV (reference sequence). After removal of 5 bases from V and 0 bases from J, the junction contained 3 bases not matched to a gene. The CDR3: CASSPGLASTDTQYF. CDR3 bases: TGTGCCAGCAGTCCGGGACTAGCTAGCACAGATACGCAGTATTTT.

The V call is TRBV11-3, the J call TRBJ2-7, with D hard to call. Germline V gene sequence: CDR1 SGHNT, CDR2 YENEEA. The CDR3 sequence is 14 residues long. V was cut by 5 bases and J by 7 bases, with 18 bases left in between. CDR3 coding DNA: TGTGCCAGCAGCCCTCCTTCGGCTGCGCGGGAGCAGTACTTC. Translated, it gives CASSPPSAAREQYF.

The V call is TRBV4-1, the J call TRBJ2-3; TRBD2 matches 8 bases. The CDR3 runs 18 residues. Germline CDR1 is MGHRA and CDR2 is YSYEKL. V trimming: 3 bases; J trimming: 4 bases; junction bases outside the gene matches: 15. The CDR3 DNA reads TGCGCCAGCAGCCAGAGGACCCCCCCGGGACTAGTTGCAGATACGCAGTATTTT. Translating it yields CASSQRTPPGLVADTQYF.

The gene calls are TRBV14 and TRBJ2-3; no reliable D call. Germline-derived CDR1 and CDR2 are SGHDN and FVKESK. V gave up 2 bases and J gave up 3 bases, with 6 bases separating them. The CDR3 sequence is 13 residues long. The DNA for the CDR3 is TGTGCCAGCAGCCAATACGGGACAGATACGCAGTATTTT. Encoded protein: CASSQYGTDTQYF.

In this sample, this clone turned up once. The gene calls are TRBV5-4 and TRBJ1-1; D might be TRBD1 (6 bases). V was trimmed by 0 bases and J by 3 bases, leaving 15 bases between them. The CDR3 contains 16 residues. Germline-derived CDR1 and CDR2 are SGHNT and YYREEE (reference sequence). CDR3 amino acids: CASSLGQRNRDTEAFF. CDR3 DNA: TGTGCCAGCAGCTTGGGACAGAGAAACAGGGACACTGAAGCTTTCTTT.

The chain links TRBV3-1 (or the pseudogene TRBV3-2) to TRBJ2-1; TRBD2 is a possible D gene (5 bases). Germline V CDR1 and CDR2: LGHDT, YNNKEL (reference sequence). This CDR3 comprises 12 residues. The V gene lost 1 base and the J gene lost 13 bases, with 11 bases spanning the gap. The DNA for the CDR3 is TGTGCCAGCAGCCAAGTCGGACTCCGACAGTTCTTC. The encoded protein is CASSQVGLRQFF.

V usage is TRBV7-9 and J usage is TRBJ2-2; either TRBD1 or TRBD2 may fit D (6 bases each). The CDR3 contains 16 residues. Trimming took off 7 bases at V and 9 bases at J, with 24 bases between the two ends. Germline-derived CDR1 and CDR2 are SEHNR and FQNEAQ (reference sequence). The CDR3 DNA reads TGTGCCAGCACCCCATCCGGAAGGGGGGTAAATTGGGAGCTGTTTTTT. Residues: CASTPSGRGVNWELFF.

V usage is TRBV6-2 or TRBV6-3 and J usage is TRBJ2-1; 9 bases line up with TRBD1. The length of the CDR3 is 17 residues. V lost 2 bases to trimming and J lost 15 bases; unmatched junction nucleotides: 20. Per germline, CDR1 MNHEY and CDR2 SVGEGT. The DNA for the CDR3 is TGTGCCAGCAGTTACGACAGGGGGTCCGCGGATACTTCCTCTCGGTTCTTC. This gives the protein CASSYDRGSADTSSRFF.

This clone was seen a few times. The genes are TRBV6-1 and TRBJ2-7, with a weak D call TRBD1 (5 bases). Trimming left V 3 bases short and J 6 bases short, with 15 bases between. The CDR3 covers 14 residues. Germline loops: CDR1 MNHNS, CDR2 SASEGT. The CDR3 loop is CASSEGLLPPEQYF. Written as DNA, the CDR3 is TGTGCCAGCAGTGAGGGGCTTCTACCTCCCGAGCAGTACTTC.

The gene calls are TRBV19 and TRBJ2-2, with TRBD1 matching 7 bases. CDR3 length equals 16 residues. The germline V gene has CDR1 LNHDA and CDR2 SQIVND (reference sequence). V was pared by 0 bases and J by 1 base, with 2 bases of the junction left unmatched. CDR3 sequence: CASSIEGTVNTGELFF. The CDR3 DNA reads TGTGCCAGTAGTATAGAGGGGACAGTGAACACCGGGGAGCTGTTTTTT. The full variable domain, with the rest looked up from reference TRBV19 and TRBJ2-2, is DGGITQSPKYLFRKEGQNVTLSCEQNLNHDAMYWYRQDPGQGLRLIYYSQIVNDFQKGDIAEGYSVSREKKESFPLTVTSAQKNPTAFYLCASSIEGTVNTGELFFGEGSRLTVL.

This clone was detected a few times. The J gene is TRBJ2-7, the V gene TRBV7-9, with 8 bases lining up with TRBD2. The CDR3 loop spans 14 amino acids. The germline CDR1 and CDR2 sequences are SEHNR and FQNEAQ (reference sequence). The trim removed 8 bases at V and 6 bases at J, leaving 12 bases unmatched. DNA for the CDR3: TGTGCCAGCGGACTGGGGAGCGGGAGTGGCGAGCAGTACTTC. Protein sequence: CASGLGSGSGEQYF.

J is TRBJ1-1 and V is TRBV18; 8 bases are a match to TRBD1. Trimming removed 5 bases from V and 10 bases from J; junction bases left unmatched: 12. The CDR3 runs to 14 residues. CDR1 KGHSH and CDR2 LQKENI come from the germline V gene. CDR3 loop: CASSTPGQEARAFF. The CDR3 nucleotides are TGTGCCAGCTCAACTCCGGGACAGGAGGCTCGAGCTTTCTTT.

With respect to this clone: Other DNA sequences within the sample encode an identical CDR3. This chain connects TRBV5-1 to TRBJ1-6, with 7 positions matching TRBD1. CDR1 is SGHRS, CDR2 YFSETQ, per germline. The CDR3 has 14 amino acids. Trimming at V came to 4 bases and at J to 7 bases, leaving 5 bases not matched to a gene. CDR3 DNA sequence: TGCGCCAGCAGCCCAGGACAGGAAAATTCACCCCTCCACTTT. Protein product: CASSPGQENSPLHF.

This clone was seen a single time. This chain links TRBV4-1 with TRBJ1-2, with a tentative D call TRBD1 (5 bases). Trimming took off 4 bases at V and 4 bases at J, with 7 bases between the two ends. Germline V gene sequence: CDR1 MGHRA, CDR2 YSYEKL. The CDR3 spans 12 residues. The CDR3 nucleotides read TGCGCCAGCAGCCCGGGACTCTATGGCTACACCTTC. It is translated as CASSPGLYGYTF.

This clone appeared once. This rearrangement joins TRBV6-6 to TRBJ2-1; D is possibly TRBD1 (5 bases). The ends were cut back, 2 bases at V and 4 bases at J, with 12 bases in the middle. This CDR3 is 15 amino acids long. The germline V gene encodes CDR1 MNHNY and CDR2 SVGAGI (reference sequence). CDR3 DNA: TGTGCCAGCAGTTACGCTGCAGGGTATTACAATGAGCAGTTCTTC. Translating gives CASSYAAGYYNEQFF.